The rows below give T cell receptor beta chains drawn from one sample of a study of blood T cell repertoires in COVID-19. The method was immunoSEQ multiplex PCR; TCRdb's version includes in-frame clones alone and lacks a portion of them. The sample holds tens of thousands of clones, roughly 90% seen once. Sequenced: peripheral blood. These receptors all come from a man in his fifties with COVID-19, enrolled during active disease. The CDR3 runs from the conserved cysteine through the conserved F or W. The D gene is left open where the match is weak. Part of the rows lack a size; the others show once, few, many or a class for expanded clones.

clone size	V gene	J gene	CDR3 length	D gene	CDR3 protein	CDR3 DNA
.	TRBV9	TRBJ2-3	17	TRBD1	CASSDHIQGQLTDTQYF	TGTGCCAGCAGCGACCATATACAGGGGCAACTCACAGATACGCAGTATTTT
.	TRBV2	TRBJ2-7	15	.	CASSGQRVSPDEQYF	TGTGCCAGCAGTGGCCAGCGGGTGAGTCCTGACGAGCAGTACTTC
few	TRBV7-9	TRBJ2-2	13	.	CASSPGVAGELFF	TGTGCCAGCAGCCCAGGGGTCGCCGGGGAGCTGTTTTTT
few	TRBV6-6	TRBJ1-2	13	.	CASSSPGFYGYTF	TGTGCCAGCAGTTCGCCAGGGTTCTATGGCTACACCTTC
.	TRBV9	TRBJ2-2	16	.	CASSAEGLENTGELFF	TGTGCCAGCAGCGCAGAGGGACTCGAGAACACCGGGGAGCTGTTTTTT
.	TRBV20-1	TRBJ1-2	11	.	CSASAVYGYTF	TGCAGTGCTAGTGCAGTCTATGGCTACACCTTC
.	TRBV4-2	TRBJ2-7	18	.	CASSQAQQSGEASSGQYF	TGTGCCAGCAGCCAAGCCCAGCAGTCGGGGGAGGCTTCGAGCGGTCAGTACTTC
.	TRBV5-5	TRBJ2-2	16	TRBD2	CASSSAAGGGTGELFF	TGTGCCAGCAGCTCAGCCGCGGGGGGCGGCACCGGGGAGCTGTTTTTT
.	TRBV12-5	TRBJ1-1	12	TRBD1	CASGGGDRVVFF	TGTGCTAGTGGCGGAGGGGACAGGGTGGTTTTCTTT
.	TRBV4-1	TRBJ2-7	16	.	CASSQTDRGGTYEQYF	TGCGCCAGCAGCCAAACTGACAGGGGAGGGACCTACGAGCAGTACTTC
.	TRBV6-5	TRBJ1-2	15	TRBD1	CASSGGGPSNYGYTF	TGTGCCAGTTCAGGGGGAGGCCCATCTAACTATGGCTACACCTTC
.	TRBV4-1	TRBJ1-3	15	.	CASSQDRGSGNTIYF	TGCGCCAGCAGCCAAGATAGGGGATCCGGAAACACCATATATTTT
.	TRBV28	TRBJ1-1	13	.	CASSLEMNTEAFF	TGTGCCAGCAGTTTAGAGATGAACACTGAAGCTTTCTTT
.	TRBV9	TRBJ1-4	15	TRBD1	CASSATQGVGEKLFF	TGTGCCAGCAGCGCAACACAGGGGGTAGGGGAAAAACTGTTTTTT
.	TRBV19	TRBJ2-6	16	TRBD1	CASSPGQHSGANVLTF	TGTGCCAGTAGCCCGGGACAGCATTCTGGGGCCAACGTCCTGACTTTC
.	TRBV6-5	TRBJ2-1	15	TRBD2	CASSRGLADYNEQFF	TGTGCCAGCAGCCGGGGACTAGCGGACTACAATGAGCAGTTCTTC
.	TRBV20-1	TRBJ1-6	18	TRBD1	CSASSGDRGLSYNSPLHF	TGCAGTGCTAGTTCCGGAGACAGGGGGCTCTCCTATAATTCACCCCTCCACTTT
once	TRBV7-8	TRBJ1-2	14	.	CASSFAGEGYGYTF	TGTGCCAGCAGCTTCGCAGGGGAGGGCTATGGCTACACCTTC
.	TRBV6-2/TRBV6-3	TRBJ2-3	15	TRBD2	CASSPLAGRTDTQYF	TGTGCCAGCAGCCCACTAGCGGGCCGCACAGATACGCAGTATTTT
.	TRBV4-1	TRBJ2-2	15	.	CASSPEQGITGELFF	TGCGCCAGCAGCCCTGAACAGGGAATCACCGGGGAGCTGTTTTTT
.	TRBV6-5	TRBJ1-1	13	.	CASSNGPGRGAFF	TGTGCCAGCAGCAATGGACCCGGCAGGGGAGCTTTCTTT
once	TRBV5-1	TRBJ2-5	13	.	CASSGDGQETQYF	TGCGCCAGCAGCGGAGACGGACAAGAGACCCAGTACTTC
.	TRBV12-3/TRBV12-4	TRBJ1-2	13	.	CASSLRTAHGYTF	TGTGCCAGCAGTTTAAGGACAGCCCATGGCTACACCTTC
.	TRBV18	TRBJ1-4	15	.	CASSEGQLLNEKLFF	TGTGCCAGCTCAGAAGGACAACTCCTTAATGAAAAACTGTTTTTT
.	TRBV9	TRBJ1-3	14	.	CASSEQSSGNTIYF	TGTGCCAGCAGCGAACAGAGCTCTGGAAACACCATATATTTT
few	TRBV6-6	TRBJ1-1	11	.	CASSLAGLAFF	TGTGCCAGCAGTTTGGCGGGATTGGCTTTCTTT
.	TRBV18	TRBJ1-3	14	.	CASSQEASGNTIYF	TGTGCCAGCTCACAGGAGGCCTCTGGAAACACCATATATTTT
.	TRBV2	TRBJ1-6	13	.	CASSPGVASPLHF	TGTGCCAGCAGTCCAGGGGTGGCGTCACCCCTCCACTTT
.	TRBV10-3	TRBJ1-1	13	.	CAAQTGPGTEAFF	TGTGCCGCTCAGACGGGTCCGGGGACTGAAGCTTTCTTT
once	TRBV2	TRBJ2-7	13	TRBD1	CASSTGQDYEQYF	TGTGCCAGCAGTACCGGACAGGACTACGAGCAGTACTTC
.	TRBV19	TRBJ1-5	14	.	CASQAGAVSQPQHF	TGTGCCAGCCAAGCGGGGGCTGTTAGTCAGCCCCAGCATTTT
.	TRBV10-3	TRBJ1-6	14	.	CAISALTGDSPLHF	TGTGCCATCAGTGCTCTAACGGGGGATTCACCCCTCCACTTT
.	TRBV19	TRBJ2-5	13	TRBD2	CATKGLASETQYF	TGTGCCACCAAAGGACTAGCGTCAGAGACCCAGTACTTC
.	TRBV7-9	TRBJ1-2	14	.	CASSLDPGGYGYTF	TGTGCCAGCAGCCTAGACCCGGGAGGGTATGGCTACACCTTC
.	TRBV30	TRBJ1-1	14	.	CAWSVLDAGTEAFF	TGTGCCTGGAGTGTTCTGGACGCGGGCACTGAAGCTTTCTTT
.	TRBV19	TRBJ2-7	16	TRBD1	CASSTAGGAFLNEQYF	TGTGCCAGTAGTACAGCAGGGGGCGCGTTTCTCAACGAGCAGTACTTC
.	TRBV29-1	TRBJ2-3	14	TRBD2	CSVGLAGVPDTQYF	TGCAGCGTTGGTCTAGCGGGGGTTCCCGATACGCAGTATTTT
few	TRBV6-6	TRBJ1-5	15	TRBD1	CASSYEKTGYQPQHF	TGTGCCAGCAGTTACGAGAAGACAGGGTATCAGCCCCAGCATTTT
.	TRBV6-5	TRBJ1-4	15	.	CASSYSWRDNEKLFF	TGTGCCAGCAGTTACTCGTGGCGGGATAATGAAAAACTGTTTTTT
once	TRBV4-2	TRBJ2-1	17	TRBD2	CASSQEPAGGSYNEQFF	TGTGCCAGCAGCCAAGAACCAGCGGGGGGCTCCTACAATGAGCAGTTCTTC
.	TRBV14	TRBJ2-2	17	TRBD1	CASSHQDRYGEAGELFF	TGTGCCAGCAGCCATCAGGACAGGTACGGCGAGGCCGGGGAGCTGTTTTTT
.	TRBV9	TRBJ2-7	14	.	CASSVGQTSYEQYF	TGTGCCAGCAGCGTAGGGCAGACTTCCTACGAGCAGTACTTC
.	TRBV5-8	TRBJ2-3	14	.	CASSLHYSTDTQYF	TGTGCCAGCAGCTTGCACTATAGCACAGATACGCAGTATTTT
.	TRBV15	TRBJ2-7	14	.	CATSRTGGAYEQYF	TGTGCCACCAGCAGGACAGGTGGGGCCTACGAGCAGTACTTC
.	TRBV4-3	TRBJ1-1	14	.	CASSRTTVNTEAFF	TGCGCCAGCAGCCGGACGACAGTGAACACTGAAGCTTTCTTT